The next 17 T cell receptor beta chains were all read from a single sample in a study of blood T cell repertoires in COVID-19. TCRdb's copy holds only in-frame clones and misses some; the assay was immunoSEQ multiplex PCR. The sample contains approximately 260,000 clones, just under 90% of which appear only once. Sample: peripheral blood. The receptors originated from a woman in her thirties or forties with acute or convalescent COVID-19.

The gene calls are TRBV7-8 and TRBJ2-4, with D possibly being TRBD2 (5 bases). Germline-derived CDR1 and CDR2 are SGHVS and FQNEAQ. The CDR3 covers 14 residues. V was trimmed by 1 base and J by 3 bases, leaving 7 bases between them. The CDR3: CASSLGGNKNIQYF. The DNA for the CDR3 is TGTGCCAGCAGCTTAGGAGGGAACAAAAACATTCAGTACTTC.

This chain connects TRBV2 to TRBJ1-5; weak D call: TRBD1 (5 bases). This CDR3 spans 13 amino acids. With 7 bases removed from V and 6 bases from J, the gap between germline ends came to 13 bases. Germline values: CDR1 SNHLY, CDR2 FYNNEI. CDR3 bases: TGTGCCAGCAACGAGGAGGGGCCTCAGCCCCAGCATTTT. Protein product: CASNEEGPQPQHF.

V gene TRBV7-2 combines with J gene TRBJ2-1; 10 nucleotides match TRBD1. The CDR3 has 15 amino acids. Trimming at V came to 6 bases and at J to 4 bases, leaving 6 bases not matched to a gene. The V gene's germline CDR1 is SGHTA and CDR2 FQGNSA. CDR3 coding DNA: TGTGCCAGCAGTTTCGACAGGGGGCAATACAATGAGCAGTTCTTC. The encoded protein is CASSFDRGQYNEQFF.

V and J are TRBV28 and TRBJ2-7; 7 bases are a match to TRBD2. J gave up 2 bases and V 4 bases, and 5 bases lay outside the gene matches. The CDR3 sequence is 14 residues long. CDR1 and CDR2 from the germline V gene are MDHEN and SYDVKM. CDR3 nucleotide sequence: TGTGCCAGCAGTTCACCGGGACTACCCTACGAGCAGTACGTC. Translation gives CASSSPGLPYEQYV.

The chain is built from TRBV7-2 and TRBJ1-2; 9 bases are shared with TRBD1. The CDR3 is 17 residues long. From germline, CDR1 is SGHTA and CDR2 FQGNSA. With 1 base clipped from V and 4 bases from J, the junction kept 10 bases outside the gene matches. The chain's CDR3 is CASSLGGTGSLSYGYTF. The CDR3 nucleotides are TGTGCCAGCAGCTTAGGGGGGACAGGGAGCCTTTCCTATGGCTACACCTTC.

The chain joins TRBV5-1 to TRBJ1-4; 7 bases map to TRBD1. V lost 5 bases, J lost 1 base, and 8 bases stayed unmatched. Looked up from germline, CDR1 is SGHRS and CDR2 is YFSETQ. The CDR3 length is 16 residues. The CDR3 bases are TGCGCCAGCAGGAAGACAGGGTTCGAAACTAATGAAAAACTGTTTTTT. Encoded protein: CASRKTGFETNEKLFF.

The CDR3 sequence is CATSDSRSRGQTQETQYF. The CDR3 coding sequence is TGTGCCACCAGTGATTCTCGGAGTAGGGGACAGACTCAAGAGACCCAGTACTTC. The rearrangement links TRBV24-1 to TRBJ2-5; the match to TRBD1 covers 7 bases. CDR3 length: 18 amino acids. V dropped 2 bases and J dropped 2; count of bases not matched to a gene: 13. Looked up from germline, CDR1 is KGHDR and CDR2 is SFDVKD.

This CDR3 reads CTTNEGLNEQFF. CDR3 coding DNA: TGCACCACTAATGAGGGTTTGAATGAGCAGTTCTTC. The chain carries TRBV29-1 and TRBJ2-1, with a weak D call TRBD2 (5 bases). Per the germline V gene, CDR1 is SQVTM and CDR2 is ANQGSEA. The CDR3 consists of 12 residues.

This rearrangement joins TRBV27 to TRBJ2-5; weak D call: TRBD2 (6 bases). In germline, CDR1 is MNHEY, CDR2 SMNVEV (reference sequence). V was cut by 3 bases and J by 3 bases, with 11 bases left in between. The CDR3 has 14 residues. The CDR3, as DNA: TGTGCCAGCAGTTTTGCGGGGTGGGAAGAGACCCAGTACTTC. Protein product: CASSFAGWEETQYF.

This chain uses TRBV27 with TRBJ2-2, with 12 bases matching TRBD2. The ends lost 9 bases at V and 5 bases at J; junction bases unmatched: 4. Looked up from germline, CDR1 is MNHEY and CDR2 is SMNVEV (reference sequence). CDR3 length equals 14 residues. CDR3 residues: CASGLAGRTGELFF. The CDR3 nucleotides are TGTGCCAGTGGACTAGCGGGGCGAACCGGGGAGCTGTTTTTT.

The chain is built from TRBV9 and TRBJ1-2; D might be TRBD1 (6 bases). Germline V gene sequence: CDR1 SGDLS, CDR2 YYNGEE. There are 15 residues in the CDR3. V dropped 4 bases and J dropped 8 bases, with 21 bases sitting between them. The CDR3 nucleotides are TGTGCCAGCAGCCCCGCTTTTGGGGGCGCATGGGGCTACACCTTC. Encoded protein: CASSPAFGGAWGYTF.

The J gene is TRBJ1-4, the V gene TRBV10-3; 7 bases agree with TRBD1. CDR3 length: 16 residues. Germline V CDR1 and CDR2: ENHRY, SYGVKD. Trimming removed 4 bases from V and 5 bases from J; junction bases left unmatched: 10. CDR3 sequence (DNA): TGTGCCATCAGTGGGGGACAGTCGGAATGGAATGAAAAACTGTTTTTT. Translating gives CAISGGQSEWNEKLFF.

The chain carries TRBV2 and TRBJ2-5, with D perhaps matching TRBD2 (6 bases). CDR1 SNHLY and CDR2 FYNNEI come from the germline V gene. Trimming cost V 10 bases and J 4 bases, with 13 bases left between them. The CDR3 is 12 residues long. The CDR3 reads CAIRLGRETQYF. The CDR3 DNA follows: TGTGCCATCCGACTAGGTCGAGAGACCCAGTACTTC. Drawing the rest from reference TRBV2 and TRBJ2-5, the complete variable domain is EPEVTQTPSHQVTQMGQEVILRCVPISNHLYFYWYRQILGQKVEFLVSFYNNEISEKSEIFDDQFSVERPDGSNFTLKIRSTKLEDSAMYFCAIRLGRETQYFGPGTRLLVL.

The rearrangement uses TRBV6-5 and TRBJ1-5, with D perhaps TRBD1 (6 bases). V was pared by 5 bases and J by 2 bases, with 13 bases between. This CDR3 region has 15 residues. Germline assignment: CDR1 MNHEY and CDR2 SVGAGI. The CDR3 sequence is CASSTQGYGNQPQHF. The CDR3 region has the DNA TGTGCCAGCAGTACGCAGGGGTATGGCAATCAGCCCCAGCATTTT.

The chain carries TRBV9 and TRBJ1-1, with 9 bases lining up with TRBD1. Germline V gives CDR1 SGDLS, CDR2 YYNGEE. V dropped 3 bases and J dropped 4; count of bases not matched to a gene: 7. The CDR3 runs 15 residues. Here the CDR3 DNA reads TGTGCCAGCAGCGGCACAGGGGGCACGGGCACTGAAGCTTTCTTT. Encoded protein: CASSGTGGTGTEAFF.

For the CDR3, the DNA is TGTGCCAGTAGTATAGGTTCAGGGAACTATGGCTACACCTTC. Protein sequence: CASSIGSGNYGYTF. The V gene is TRBV19, the J gene TRBJ1-2; D might be TRBD1 (5 bases). Trimming removed 1 base at V and 2 bases at J, with 8 bases between. CDR3 length: 14 residues. In germline, CDR1 is LNHDA, CDR2 SQIVND (reference sequence).

The chain employs TRBV11-2 and TRBJ2-2, with TRBD1 matching over 10 bases. Germline trimming cut 4 bases from V and 4 bases from J; bases unmatched to any gene: 6. Germline CDR1 SGHAT, CDR2 FQNNGV. The CDR3 length is 16 residues. CDR3 protein: CASSYDRGLGTGELFF. As DNA, the CDR3 is TGTGCCAGCAGCTACGACAGGGGGCTTGGCACCGGGGAGCTGTTTTTT. The complete variable domain, with remaining parts taken from reference TRBV11-2 and TRBJ2-2, reads EAGVAQSPRYKIIEKRQSVAFWCNPISGHATLYWYQQILGQGPKLLIQFQNNGVVDDSQLPKDRFSAERLKGVDSTLKIQPAKLEDSAVYLCASSYDRGLGTGELFFGEGSRLTVL.